What follows are 10 T cell receptor beta chains derived from one specimen sequenced in a study of CD8+CD57+ T cells in acquired aplastic anemia. The template used for profiling TCR beta VDJ and CDR3 was genomic DNA. TCRdb itself ran the reads through MiXCR, one entry per CDR3 protein. The data show 300,000 or so distinct CDR3 sequences, under 60% seen once. The patients chosen for sequencing had shown expansion of CD8+CD57+ cells (detected by flow cytometry). The sample taken for sequencing was sorted CD4+, CD8+, or CD8+CD57+ T cells (not recorded which) from PBMCs. The source of these receptors is a human donor with aplastic anemia.

This chain connects TRBV7-9 to TRBJ2-5; maybe TRBD2 (7 bases). Per germline, CDR1 SEHNR and CDR2 FQNEAQ (reference sequence). The ends were cut back, 5 bases at V and 1 base at J, with 14 bases in the middle. The CDR3 is 15 residues long. CDR3 DNA sequence: TGTGCCAGCAGCCAGAATGGGGGGGCCCAAGAGACCCAGTACTTC. This gives the protein CASSQNGGAQETQYF.

V and J are TRBV5-5 and TRBJ2-7; D might be TRBD2 (6 bases). This CDR3 is 15 amino acids long. Trimming took 0 bases from V and 7 from J, leaving 17 bases between them. In germline, CDR1 is SGHKS, CDR2 YYEKEE (reference sequence). CDR3: CASSLAEGPRNEQYF. In DNA, the CDR3 is TGTGCCAGCAGCTTGGCGGAGGGTCCGCGGAATGAGCAGTACTTC. The full variable domain, rest sourced from reference TRBV5-5 and TRBJ2-7, is DAGVTQSPTHLIKTRGQQVTLRCSPISGHKSVSWYQQVLGQGPQFIFQYYEKEERGRGNFPDRFSARQFPNYSSELNVNALLLGDSALYLCASSLAEGPRNEQYFGPGTRLTVT.

This clonotype was recorded many times. The chain recombines TRBV6-6 with TRBJ2-3; no definite D call. This CDR3 is 15 amino acids long. V was shortened by 0 bases and J by 6 bases, with 13 bases between the two germline ends. Germline V gene data show CDR1 as MNHNY and CDR2 as SVGAGI (reference sequence). The CDR3 coding sequence is TGTGCCAGCAGTTACTCTGCCCCCAAGGGTGATACGCAGTATTTT. Translated: CASSYSAPKGDTQYF.

A remark on this clonotype: The CDR3 ends on some other residue instead of the conserved phenylalanine or tryptophan, so this is likely a read error. This rearrangement joins TRBV10-3 to TRBJ2-7, with 9 bases matching TRBD1. The J segment lost 6 bases and the V segment lost 7 bases, leaving 10 bases of the junction unmatched. CDR1 ENHRY and CDR2 SYGVKD come from the germline V gene. The CDR3 consists of 14 residues. The CDR3 here is CAITAGTGKSEQYS. For the CDR3, the DNA is TGTGCCATCACCGCCGGGACAGGGAAGTCCGAGCAGTACTCC.

This rearrangement joins TRBV9 to TRBJ2-1, with D hard to call. Between the trimmed V and J ends, which lost 7 bases and 7 bases, there was a span of 6 bases. Looked up from germline, CDR1 is SGDLS and CDR2 is YYNGEE. The CDR3 spans 10 residues. The CDR3 DNA reads TGTGCCAGCCGGCTGAATGAGCAGTTCTTC. The encoded protein is CASRLNEQFF.

Ten or more counts support this clonotype. The chain links TRBV11-2 to TRBJ1-1, with D unresolved. V was pared by 3 bases and J by 0 bases, with 8 bases between. This CDR3 is 14 amino acids long. The germline V gene encodes CDR1 SGHAT and CDR2 FQNNGV. The CDR3 region is CASSLVGMNTEAFF. CDR3 DNA sequence: TGTGCCAGCAGCTTGGTAGGGATGAACACTGAAGCTTTCTTT.

This chain links TRBV7-2 with TRBJ1-6, with D perhaps matching TRBD1 (6 bases). This CDR3 has 12 amino acids. Germline CDR1 is SGHTA and CDR2 is FQGNSA. The V gene lost 5 bases and the J gene lost 13 bases, with 12 bases spanning the gap. CDR3 region: CASSPSRGPLHF. CDR3 DNA sequence: TGTGCCAGCAGCCCATCGAGGGGGCCCCTCCACTTT.

This clonotype was counted at least ten times. The chain combines TRBV20-1 with TRBJ2-3, with 8 nucleotides matching TRBD1. The CDR3 length is 14 residues. CDR1 is DFQATT and CDR2 is SNEGSKA in the germline V gene (reference sequence). The junction had 1 base not matched to a gene; V was cut back by 0 bases and J by 2 bases. The CDR3 reads CSAREQGVTDTQYF. CDR3 DNA: TGCAGTGCTAGAGAACAGGGGGTCACAGATACGCAGTATTTT.

This clonotype was seen repeatedly, ten times or more. The chain uses TRBV6-1 and TRBJ1-2; no reliable D call. The CDR3 spans 11 residues. Germline CDR1 is MNHNS and CDR2 is SASEGT. V lost 8 bases to trimming and J lost 0 bases, with 4 bases between them. This chain's CDR3 is CASDANYGYTF. DNA for the CDR3: TGTGCCAGCGACGCTAACTATGGCTACACCTTC.

The chain carries TRBV11-2 and TRBJ2-7; D call uncertain. The CDR3 sequence is 13 residues long. From germline, CDR1 is SGHAT and CDR2 FQNNGV. Trimming removed 4 bases from V and 3 bases from J, with 10 bases in between. DNA of the CDR3: TGTGCCAGCAGCTACACTGCTGGCTACGAGCAGTACTTC. Amino acids: CASSYTAGYEQYF. The entire variable domain, with the rest obtained from reference TRBV11-2 and TRBJ2-7, is as follows: EAGVAQSPRYKIIEKRQSVAFWCNPISGHATLYWYQQILGQGPKLLIQFQNNGVVDDSQLPKDRFSAERLKGVDSTLKIQPAKLEDSAVYLCASSYTAGYEQYFGPGTRLTVT.